Below are 5 T cell receptor beta chains sequenced from a single sample in a study of blood T cell repertoires in COVID-19. Using immunoSEQ multiplex PCR, the repertoire was profiled, and TCRdb retains in-frame clones only, with some absent. This table has tens of thousands of clones, over 80% appearing once. The sequencing input was peripheral blood. Receptors originate from an elderly woman with active or convalescent COVID-19.

A remark on this clone: The sample holds other DNA sequences that translate to the same CDR3. The CDR3 region has the DNA TGCAGCGTTGCACTCCAAGAGACCCAGTACTTC. Translation gives CSVALQETQYF. This chain joins TRBV29-1 and TRBJ2-5; D is unclear. Per germline, CDR1 SQVTM and CDR2 ANQGSEA. CDR3 length: 11 amino acids. V was clipped by 4 bases and J by 1 base, with 4 bases between them.

CDR3 in DNA: TGTGCCAGCAGCTCTCCTTCCCGGGACTCGGGACGGGATTACCACGAGCAGTACTTC. Translating it yields CASSSPSRDSGRDYHEQYF. The chain recombines TRBV7-9 with TRBJ2-7; tentatively, D is TRBD2 (6 bases). Trimming left V 4 bases short and J 5 bases short, with 30 bases between. The CDR3 has 19 residues. CDR1 is SEHNR, CDR2 FQNEAQ, per germline (reference sequence).

The V and J genes are TRBV27 and TRBJ1-4; 10 positions agree with TRBD1. J was trimmed by 11 bases and V by 5 bases; bases with no gene match: 8. The germline V gene encodes CDR1 MNHEY and CDR2 SMNVEV (reference sequence). The CDR3 contains 14 residues. The DNA of the CDR3 is TGTGCCAGCAGTCCGAGAGGACAGGGGGACAAACTGTTTTTT. It translates to CASSPRGQGDKLFF.

The chain is built from TRBV6-6 and TRBJ1-1; no clear D. CDR1 is MNHNY and CDR2 is SVGAGI in the germline V gene (reference sequence). V gave up 4 bases and J gave up 6 bases, with 9 bases separating them. This CDR3 comprises 12 residues. The CDR3: CASSSRVPEAFF. As DNA, the CDR3 is TGTGCCAGCAGTTCGCGGGTTCCTGAAGCTTTCTTT.

The J gene is TRBJ1-5, the V gene TRBV7-9, with 7 bases that match TRBD1. Germline V lookup: CDR1 SEHNR, CDR2 FQNEAQ (reference sequence). V shed 4 bases, J shed 3 bases, and the junction held 15 bases outside the gene matches. This CDR3 is 18 amino acids long. The CDR3 spells CASSYTTAGTAFNQPQHF. In nucleotides, the CDR3 is TGTGCCAGCAGCTACACAACAGCCGGGACAGCGTTCAATCAGCCCCAGCATTTT.